This T cell receptor (beta chain) was captured by sequencing in a study of CD8 T cells in Susac syndrome. Study-level findings and limits: The study admitted that it had a relatively small number of individuals in its TCR sequencing and HLA analysis.

Sequencing of TCR beta was undertaken in CD8+ and CD4+ T cells derived from blood. The study used treatment-naive patients who had stable or active relapsing-remitting disease as multiple sclerosis controls. A note on this clonotype: Antigen unknown.

The germline V gene has CDR1 SNHLY and CDR2 FYNNEI. Trimming cost V 4 bases and J 0 bases, with 6 bases left between them. This CDR3 has 13 amino acids. With random hexamers, reverse transcription was performed on roughly 0.45 to 1 ug of RNA. Amplification of TCR beta CDR3 across 54 Vbeta and 13 Jbeta was performed with immunoSEQ multiplex PCR. Each CDR3 protein gets one entry after TCRdb re-called the immunoSEQ multiplex PCR reads with MiXCR. Of 250,000 to 350,000 distinct CDR3 sequences listed, about 92% are singletons. This TCR was recovered from a human donor with multiple sclerosis. The chain links TRBV2 to TRBJ1-1; D is undetermined. The source material was CD4+ T cells from PBMCs. The CDR3 region is CASSVVMNTEAFF. CDR3 bases: TGTGCCAGCAGTGTCGTTATGAACACTGAAGCTTTCTTT.